The 19 T cell receptor beta chains reported below all come from one sample, sequenced in a study of OX40 agonist ivuxolimab in advanced cancers. Profiled with immunoSEQ multiplex PCR; TCRdb holds only in-frame clones, not every one. Among approximately 28,000 clones listed, 80% to 95% were seen once. Sample: CD4+ or CD8+ T cells sorted from blood, taken in a trial of the OX40 agonist ivuxolimab. All receptors come from an adult with an advanced solid tumor such as melanoma, head and neck, liver or kidney cancer.

The J gene is TRBJ1-2, the V gene TRBV29-1; 8 bases are a match to TRBD1. Losses at the gene ends were 1 base for V and 1 base for J; bases not matched to a gene: 5. The germline gives CDR1 SQVTM, CDR2 ANQGSEA. The CDR3 has 15 amino acids. Here the CDR3 reads CSVEGGTGDNYGYTF. CDR3 sequence (DNA): TGCAGCGTTGAAGGGGGGACAGGAGATAACTATGGCTACACCTTC.

V and J are TRBV27 and TRBJ2-7, with D hard to call. There are 14 residues in the CDR3. V was cut by 5 bases and J by 0 bases, with 11 bases left in between. Germline V gene sequence: CDR1 MNHEY, CDR2 SMNVEV (reference sequence). This chain's CDR3 is CASSQDRSSYEQYF. CDR3 DNA: TGTGCCAGCAGTCAAGACCGATCCTCCTACGAGCAGTACTTC.

V is TRBV27 and J is TRBJ1-2, with D maybe TRBD1 (6 bases). There are 14 residues in the CDR3. The germline V gene has CDR1 MNHEY and CDR2 SMNVEV (reference sequence). V gave up 5 bases and J gave up 2 bases, with 12 bases separating them. The CDR3 DNA sequence: TGTGCCAGCAGTCGGGGGGGCGGAAACTATGGCTACACCTTC. Translation: CASSRGGGNYGYTF.

V usage is TRBV7-9 and J usage is TRBJ2-2; no definite D call. Germline V lookup: CDR1 SEHNR, CDR2 FQNEAQ (reference sequence). The CDR3 sequence is 16 residues long. With 5 bases removed from V and 2 bases from J, the gap between germline ends came to 15 bases. Here the CDR3 DNA reads TGTGCCAGCAGCCCAAGAGAGAGTTTTAACACCGGGGAGCTGTTTTTT. It encodes CASSPRESFNTGELFF. Full variable domain (missing parts from reference TRBV7-9 and TRBJ2-2): DTGVSQNPRHKITKRGQNVTFRCDPISEHNRLYWYRQTLGQGPEFLTYFQNEAQLEKSRLLSDRFSAERPKGSFSTLEIQRTEQGDSAMYLCASSPRESFNTGELFFGEGSRLTVL.

CDR3 amino acids: CASSQRQGGNTEAFF. DNA of the CDR3: TGCGCCAGCAGCCAAAGACAGGGTGGGAACACTGAAGCTTTCTTT. The chain combines TRBV4-1 with TRBJ1-1; 7 nucleotides line up with TRBD1. CDR3 length equals 15 residues. Germline V CDR1 and CDR2: MGHRA, YSYEKL. V trimming: 2 bases; J trimming: 1 base; junction bases outside the gene matches: 4.

The J gene is TRBJ1-4, the V gene TRBV4-3; 9 bases fit TRBD1. The CDR3 is made up of 17 amino acids. Per germline, CDR1 LGHNA and CDR2 YSLEER. The ends lost 1 base at V and 2 bases at J; junction bases unmatched: 5. The chain's CDR3 is CASSQGTGAFTNEKLFF. In nucleotides, the CDR3 is TGCGCCAGCAGCCAAGGGACAGGGGCGTTCACTAATGAAAAACTGTTTTTT.

This chain connects TRBV5-1 to TRBJ1-1; D is unclear. CDR1 is SGHRS, CDR2 YFSETQ, per germline. CDR3 size: 15 residues. Between the trimmed V and J ends, which lost 0 bases and 3 bases, there was a span of 12 bases. This CDR3 reads CASSLVPGTDTEAFF. In DNA, the CDR3 is TGCGCCAGCAGCTTGGTTCCGGGAACGGACACTGAAGCTTTCTTT.

The chain links TRBV4-1 to TRBJ2-5; D is tentatively TRBD1 or TRBD2 (5 bases each). This CDR3 is built from 15 residues. V dropped 4 bases and J dropped 1 base, with 13 bases sitting between them. Germline V CDR1 and CDR2: MGHRA, YSYEKL. The CDR3 loop reads CASSPLGRTQETQYF. The CDR3 coding sequence is TGCGCCAGCAGCCCACTGGGACGAACCCAAGAGACCCAGTACTTC.

The CDR3 loop is CATSRDGGNNEQYF. The DNA of the CDR3 is TGTGCCACCAGCAGAGACGGCGGAAACAACGAGCAGTACTTC. The rearrangement joins TRBV15 to TRBJ2-7; D unresolved. This CDR3 contains 14 residues. The germline gives CDR1 LNHNV, CDR2 YYDKDF (reference sequence). The ends were cut back, 0 bases at V and 5 bases at J, with 11 bases in the middle.

This clone was counted once. The rearrangement links TRBV10-1 to TRBJ2-5, with TRBD2 matching 8 bases. V shed 5 bases and J 5 bases; nucleotides not matched to a gene: 7. This CDR3 comprises 14 residues. The germline V gene encodes CDR1 WNHNN and CDR2 SYGVQD (reference sequence). The CDR3 sequence is CASSPGTSRETQYF. The CDR3 DNA is TGCGCCAGCAGTCCCGGGACTAGTAGGGAGACCCAGTACTTC.

The J gene is TRBJ1-1, the V gene TRBV19, with D hard to call. Trimming stripped 3 bases from V and 6 bases from J, with 8 bases between. The CDR3 extends over 12 amino acids. Per germline, CDR1 LNHDA and CDR2 SQIVND (reference sequence). CDR3 region: CASSISGAEAFF. CDR3 DNA sequence: TGTGCCAGTAGTATTTCTGGCGCTGAAGCTTTCTTT.

The chain uses TRBV29-1 and TRBJ2-2; D is ambiguous. V was shortened by 3 bases and J by 3 bases, with 5 bases between the two germline ends. The CDR3 covers 12 residues. Germline loops: CDR1 SQVTM, CDR2 ANQGSEA. The CDR3 coding sequence is TGCAGCGTTGATAGGGACACCGGGGAGCTGTTTTTT. This sequence encodes CSVDRDTGELFF.

The genes are TRBV6-6 and TRBJ1-2; no clear D. The CDR3 extends over 14 amino acids. V was clipped by 2 bases and J by 6 bases, with 13 bases between them. Germline V gene sequence: CDR1 MNHNY, CDR2 SVGAGI (reference sequence). The CDR3 bases are TGTGCCAGCAGTTACCCGGACCCCCTGGATGGCTACACCTTC. This gives the protein CASSYPDPLDGYTF.

The gene calls are TRBV19 and TRBJ1-1; TRBD1 is a possible D gene (5 bases). CDR3 length equals 13 residues. Germline CDR1 is LNHDA and CDR2 is SQIVND (reference sequence). V was clipped by 4 bases and J by 5 bases, with 11 bases between them. The CDR3 coding sequence is TGTGCCAGTAGTAGCCAGGGAGAGACTGAAGCTTTCTTT. Amino acid sequence: CASSSQGETEAFF.

The rearrangement links TRBV4-3 to TRBJ2-7; D remains unclear. CDR3 length equals 14 residues. The germline gives CDR1 LGHNA, CDR2 YSLEER. V was trimmed by 0 bases and J by 0 bases, leaving 6 bases between them. The CDR3 protein is CASSQDDYSYEQYF. CDR3 bases: TGCGCCAGCAGCCAAGATGATTACTCCTACGAGCAGTACTTC.

The chain recombines TRBV7-2 with TRBJ2-3; 11 nucleotides line up with TRBD2. This CDR3 contains 16 residues. The germline CDR1 and CDR2 sequences are SGHTA and FQGNSA. Trimming removed 6 bases from V and 7 bases from J; junction bases left unmatched: 12. The CDR3 sequence is CASRDPLAGDLYTQYF. CDR3 DNA: TGTGCCAGCAGGGACCCACTAGCGGGGGACCTCTATACGCAGTATTTT.

V gene TRBV6-1 combines with J gene TRBJ2-3, with 8 bases fitting TRBD2. The CDR3 has 16 amino acids. With 0 bases clipped from V and 7 bases from J, the junction kept 9 bases outside the gene matches. CDR1 is MNHNS, CDR2 SASEGT, per germline. The CDR3 region is CASSEAWASGPYTQYF. DNA of the CDR3: TGTGCCAGCAGTGAAGCTTGGGCTAGCGGGCCTTATACGCAGTATTTT.

This chain connects TRBV7-9 to TRBJ2-1; D might be TRBD2 (5 bases). Per the germline V gene, CDR1 is SEHNR and CDR2 is FQNEAQ (reference sequence). Trimming shortened V by 4 bases and J by 5 bases, and 9 bases separated the two germline ends. The CDR3 consists of 13 residues. The DNA of the CDR3 is TGTGCCAGCAGCTCACCCGGGAACAATGAGCAGTTCTTC. Translation gives CASSSPGNNEQFF.

The chain links TRBV27 to TRBJ1-5; possible D gene TRBD1, 6 bases. The CDR3 is 15 amino acids. V lost 5 bases and J lost 7, with 18 bases in between. Germline V gene data show CDR1 as MNHEY and CDR2 as SMNVEV (reference sequence). The CDR3 region is CASSDLGPGDQPQHF. The CDR3 DNA reads as TGTGCCAGCAGTGATCTAGGTCCAGGGGACCAGCCCCAGCATTTT.